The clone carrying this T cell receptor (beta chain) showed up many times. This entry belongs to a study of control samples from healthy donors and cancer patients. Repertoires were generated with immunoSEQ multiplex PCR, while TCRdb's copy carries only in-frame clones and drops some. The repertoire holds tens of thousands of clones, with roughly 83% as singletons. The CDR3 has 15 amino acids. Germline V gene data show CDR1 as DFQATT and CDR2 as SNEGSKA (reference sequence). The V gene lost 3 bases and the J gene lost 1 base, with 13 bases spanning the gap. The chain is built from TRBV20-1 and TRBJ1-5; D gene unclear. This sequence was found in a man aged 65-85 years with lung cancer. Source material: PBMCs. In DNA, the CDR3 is TGCAGTGCTAGTGTCAGTAGCTCGAGCAATCAGCCCCAGCATTTT. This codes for CSASVSSSSNQPQHF.